This T cell receptor beta chain appears in the sequencing data of a study of control samples from healthy donors and cancer patients. V was clipped by 5 bases and J by 3 bases, with 8 bases between them. The CDR3 is made up of 12 amino acids. Looked up from germline, CDR1 is KGHSH and CDR2 is LQKENI. Sequencing used immunoSEQ multiplex PCR; TCRdb keeps in-frame clones, though not all of them. This sample carries approximately 160,000 clones, 91% of them seen once, and the ten largest clones take 2% to 2.5%. This clonotype was obtained from a middle-aged woman in good health. The source material was blood. The V call is TRBV18, the J call TRBJ2-7; D is unclear. The CDR3 here is CASSLENYEQYF. The CDR3 nucleotides are TGTGCCAGCTCATTGGAAAACTACGAGCAGTACTTC.